The next 27 T cell receptor beta chains were all read from a single sample in a study of blood T cell repertoires in COVID-19. Sequencing was performed with immunoSEQ multiplex PCR; in TCRdb, only in-frame clones are kept and a portion is missing. The data hold 140,000 to 150,000 clones, with almost 80% observed a single time. Material for sequencing was peripheral blood. All receptors come from a man aged 50 to 59 with active or convalescent COVID-19.

The chain recombines TRBV11-2 with TRBJ1-4; weak D call: TRBD1 (5 bases). The V and J ends lost 7 bases and 0 bases respectively, with 15 bases between them. This CDR3 contains 16 residues. The germline V gene encodes CDR1 SGHAT and CDR2 FQNNGV. The CDR3 reads CASTHNGGTTNEKLFF. CDR3 nucleotide sequence: TGTGCCAGCACCCATAACGGGGGGACAACTAATGAAAAACTGTTTTTT.

The chain employs TRBV28 and TRBJ2-7; 7 bases align to TRBD2. The germline CDR1 and CDR2 sequences are MDHEN and SYDVKM. Losses at the gene ends were 7 bases for V and 1 base for J; bases not matched to a gene: 7. CDR3 size: 14 residues. The CDR3 DNA reads as TGTGCCAGCACCCGACTAGCCCTTTCCTACGAGCAGTACTTC. Protein: CASTRLALSYEQYF.

The gene calls are TRBV4-1 and TRBJ1-2; the D is unclear. Between the trimmed V and J ends, which lost 3 bases and 1 base, there was a span of 9 bases. Germline V gene data show CDR1 as MGHRA and CDR2 as YSYEKL. The CDR3 has 14 amino acids. The CDR3 loop reads CASSHDTVNYGYTF. In DNA form, the CDR3 reads TGCGCCAGCAGCCATGACACGGTTAACTATGGCTACACCTTC.

This clone was counted a single time. This sequence joins TRBV28 and TRBJ1-1, with 10 bases lining up with TRBD1. From germline, CDR1 is MDHEN and CDR2 SYDVKM. Losses at the gene ends were 3 bases for V and 0 bases for J; bases not matched to a gene: 7. This CDR3 has 17 amino acids. CDR3 sequence: CASSFDRGRIMNTEAFF. CDR3 DNA: TGTGCCAGCAGTTTTGACAGGGGGCGGATTATGAACACTGAAGCTTTCTTT.

This clone was observed a handful of times. This chain uses TRBV18 with TRBJ1-2; D unclear. CDR1 KGHSH and CDR2 LQKENI come from the germline V gene. Trimming left V 4 bases short and J 3 bases short, with 24 bases between. CDR3 length: 18 amino acids. The CDR3 here is CASSRNRPLGSADYGYTF. Here the CDR3 DNA reads TGTGCCAGCTCACGTAACCGCCCGTTAGGAAGCGCAGACTATGGCTACACCTTC.

V usage is TRBV24-1 and J usage is TRBJ2-3, with D possibly matching TRBD1 (6 bases). The CDR3 covers 14 residues. The V and J ends lost 4 bases and 3 bases respectively, with 10 bases between them. Per germline, CDR1 KGHDR and CDR2 SFDVKD. Here the CDR3 reads CATSDQGLTDTQYF. The CDR3 DNA is TGTGCCACCAGTGACCAGGGGTTAACAGATACGCAGTATTTT.

This clone occurred once. V gene TRBV9 combines with J gene TRBJ2-7; a weak D match, TRBD1 (5 bases). Per germline, CDR1 SGDLS and CDR2 YYNGEE. This CDR3 contains 15 residues. V was cut by 0 bases and J by 3 bases, with 13 bases left in between. Here the CDR3 DNA reads TGTGCCAGCAGCGTAGAGGGGTCGTCCTTCTACGAGCAGTACTTC. This sequence encodes CASSVEGSSFYEQYF.

The chain couples TRBV9 to TRBJ2-3; 8 nucleotides align to TRBD1. This CDR3 is 16 amino acids long. The trim removed 0 bases at V and 1 base at J, leaving 4 bases unmatched. The germline CDR1 and CDR2 sequences are SGDLS and YYNGEE. The DNA of the CDR3 is TGTGCCAGCAGCGTAGGGCCGGGACAGGGCACAGATACGCAGTATTTT. This codes for CASSVGPGQGTDTQYF.

The chain employs TRBV19 and TRBJ2-7; 11 positions match TRBD2. The CDR3 loop spans 14 amino acids. Germline lookup yields CDR1 LNHDA and CDR2 SQIVND (reference sequence). With V trimmed by 5 bases and J by 4 bases, 4 bases remained unmatched. CDR3 residues: CASSGTSGSYEQYF. The CDR3 DNA is TGTGCCAGTAGTGGTACTAGCGGGAGTTACGAGCAGTACTTC.

The chain joins TRBV4-1 to TRBJ2-5; 10 bases map to TRBD2. The germline CDR1 and CDR2 sequences are MGHRA and YSYEKL. J lost 3 bases, V lost 4 bases, and 5 bases had no gene match. CDR3 size: 15 residues. The CDR3: CASSRRTSGEETQYF. The CDR3, as DNA: TGCGCCAGCAGCCGCAGGACTAGCGGAGAAGAGACCCAGTACTTC.

The J gene is TRBJ2-2, the V gene TRBV2; 13 nucleotides match TRBD2. The germline CDR1 and CDR2 sequences are SNHLY and FYNNEI. V shed 5 bases, J shed 6 bases, and the junction held 3 bases outside the gene matches. This CDR3 is 15 amino acids long. DNA of the CDR3: TGTGCCAGCAGTTGGACTAGCGGGAGCCCCGGGGAGCTGTTTTTT. Translating it yields CASSWTSGSPGELFF. Together with reference TRBV2 and TRBJ2-2, the CDR3 gives the full variable domain: EPEVTQTPSHQVTQMGQEVILRCVPISNHLYFYWYRQILGQKVEFLVSFYNNEISEKSEIFDDQFSVERPDGSNFTLKIRSTKLEDSAMYFCASSWTSGSPGELFFGEGSRLTVL.

This clone was counted once. The chain combines TRBV29-1 with TRBJ1-4; 8 bases are shared with TRBD1. The CDR3 totals 16 residues. Germline CDR1 is SQVTM and CDR2 is ANQGSEA. With V trimmed by 4 bases and J by 0 bases, 7 bases remained unmatched. The CDR3 sequence is CSVGAGGLPTNEKLFF. The CDR3 DNA is TGCAGCGTTGGGGCAGGGGGCCTTCCAACTAATGAAAAACTGTTTTTT.

The chain joins TRBV19 to TRBJ1-5; D is perhaps TRBD1 (5 bases). V dropped 6 bases and J dropped 5 bases, with 17 bases sitting between them. The CDR3 consists of 15 residues. Germline values: CDR1 LNHDA, CDR2 SQIVND (reference sequence). The CDR3 protein is CASRPPPGGDQPQHF. In nucleotides, the CDR3 is TGTGCCAGTAGACCGCCGCCGGGGGGAGATCAGCCCCAGCATTTT.

This clone appeared a single time. The rearrangement uses TRBV29-1 and TRBJ2-7; TRBD1 might be the D (5 bases). The CDR3 is 15 residues long. The V gene lost 3 bases and the J gene lost 1 base, with 16 bases spanning the gap. The germline CDR1 and CDR2 sequences are SQVTM and ANQGSEA. The CDR3 here is CSVEGPVGRSYEQYF. For the CDR3, the DNA is TGCAGCGTTGAGGGGCCAGTAGGACGGTCCTACGAGCAGTACTTC.

The CDR3 here is CASSQFSGGSTEAFF. Here the CDR3 DNA reads TGCGCCAGCAGCCAATTTTCGGGGGGTAGCACTGAAGCTTTCTTT. This sequence joins TRBV4-1 and TRBJ1-1, with D perhaps matching TRBD1 (5 bases). CDR1 MGHRA and CDR2 YSYEKL come from the germline V gene. The CDR3 consists of 15 residues. The V end was cut by 2 bases, the J end by 4 bases, with 14 bases between.

This clone has more than one count but fewer than ten. V and J are TRBV28 and TRBJ2-3; 7 nucleotides align to TRBD2. Germline lookup yields CDR1 MDHEN and CDR2 SYDVKM. Unmatched junction bases numbered 5, after V lost 6 bases and J lost 2 bases. CDR3 size: 14 residues. CDR3 bases: TGTGCCAGCAGCCCCCGGGGGGACACAGATACGCAGTATTTT. Translation gives CASSPRGDTDTQYF.

The genes are TRBV19 and TRBJ1-2; 12 bases fit TRBD1. Trimming removed 8 bases from V and 5 bases from J; junction bases left unmatched: 9. CDR3 length: 15 amino acids. Germline V lookup: CDR1 LNHDA, CDR2 SQIVND (reference sequence). This CDR3 reads CASSAGTGGGYGYTF. The CDR3 DNA follows: TGTGCCAGTTCCGCCGGGACAGGGGGCGGGTATGGCTACACCTTC.

V gene TRBV7-9 combines with J gene TRBJ2-5; D is perhaps TRBD1 (6 bases). The CDR3 is 15 residues long. In germline, CDR1 is SEHNR, CDR2 FQNEAQ (reference sequence). V lost 5 bases to trimming and J lost 5 bases, with 18 bases between them. This CDR3 is CASSPILTGKETQYF. CDR3 DNA sequence: TGTGCCAGCAGCCCCATATTAACAGGGAAGGAGACCCAGTACTTC.

This clone has a handful of counts. The J gene is TRBJ2-4, the V gene TRBV9; TRBD2 might be the D (6 bases). V lost 3 bases, J lost 5 bases, and 18 bases lay in between. This CDR3 region has 16 residues. CDR1 is SGDLS, CDR2 YYNGEE, per germline. CDR3 region: CASSGAGLWEENIQYF. CDR3 DNA: TGTGCCAGCAGCGGCGCGGGACTCTGGGAGGAAAACATTCAGTACTTC.

J is TRBJ2-2 and V is TRBV9; 9 positions agree with TRBD2. Trimming cost V 0 bases and J 2 bases; bases outside gene matches: 2. The length of the CDR3 is 16 residues. Germline loops: CDR1 SGDLS, CDR2 YYNGEE. The chain's CDR3 is CASSVGLAVNTGELFF. DNA of the CDR3: TGTGCCAGCAGCGTAGGACTAGCGGTAAACACCGGGGAGCTGTTTTTT.

This clone was seen only once. The gene calls are TRBV7-3 and TRBJ2-6; the D gene is possibly TRBD2 (6 bases). V was pared by 5 bases and J by 2 bases, with 16 bases between. In germline, CDR1 is SGHTA, CDR2 FQGTGA. The CDR3 runs to 17 residues. CDR3 in amino acids: CASSPPKGTAGANVLTF. The CDR3, as DNA: TGTGCCAGCAGCCCGCCCAAGGGGACTGCTGGGGCCAACGTCCTGACTTTC.

This clone was observed many times. V is TRBV10-3 and J is TRBJ2-5; tentatively, D is TRBD1 (6 bases). Germline loops: CDR1 ENHRY, CDR2 SYGVKD. The CDR3 has 15 amino acids. V was pared by 0 bases and J by 1 base, with 9 bases between. The CDR3, as DNA: TGTGCCATCAGTGAGTCGAGGGACACCCAAGAGACCCAGTACTTC. This codes for CAISESRDTQETQYF.

This clone is labeled large. J is TRBJ2-3 and V is TRBV14, with D maybe TRBD1 (6 bases). The CDR3 has 12 amino acids. Germline-derived CDR1 and CDR2 are SGHDN and FVKESK. Between the trimmed V and J ends, which lost 3 bases and 8 bases, there was a span of 9 bases. CDR3 protein: CASSHDRTTQYF. Here the CDR3 DNA reads TGTGCCAGCAGCCACGACAGGACTACGCAGTATTTT.

The chain combines TRBV25-1 with TRBJ2-7, with 9 bases matching TRBD2. The length of the CDR3 is 15 residues. Germline CDR1 is MGHDK and CDR2 is SYGVNS. The trim removed 6 bases at V and 2 bases at J, leaving 8 bases unmatched. CDR3 DNA: TGTGCCAGCAGCCTCACTAGCGGGCTCCCCTACGAGCAGTACTTC. This encodes CASSLTSGLPYEQYF.

J is TRBJ1-1 and V is TRBV19, with D tentatively TRBD1 (6 bases). The CDR3 runs 16 residues. Trimming took off 7 bases at V and 0 bases at J, with 18 bases between the two ends. Germline lookup yields CDR1 LNHDA and CDR2 SQIVND (reference sequence). The CDR3 sequence is CASTPFGGALNTEAFF. The CDR3 coding sequence is TGTGCCAGTACCCCGTTCGGGGGGGCGCTGAACACTGAAGCTTTCTTT.

V usage is TRBV9 and J usage is TRBJ2-2; D is perhaps TRBD1 (7 bases). The length of the CDR3 is 15 residues. The ends were cut back, 3 bases at V and 6 bases at J, with 15 bases in the middle. Germline CDR1 reads SGDLS; CDR2 reads YYNGEE. CDR3: CASSGGTVEAGELFF. In DNA, the CDR3 is TGTGCCAGCAGCGGCGGGACAGTAGAGGCCGGGGAGCTGTTTTTT.

The chain recombines TRBV24-1 with TRBJ1-2, with 7 bases aligning to TRBD1. The V segment lost 9 bases and the J segment 5 bases; nucleotides outside the gene matches: 11. CDR3 length: 14 amino acids. Germline V gene data show CDR1 as KGHDR and CDR2 as SFDVKD. DNA for the CDR3: TGTGCCACCGCTCCGACAGGGCGGGGTTATGGCTACACCTTC. Amino acids: CATAPTGRGYGYTF.